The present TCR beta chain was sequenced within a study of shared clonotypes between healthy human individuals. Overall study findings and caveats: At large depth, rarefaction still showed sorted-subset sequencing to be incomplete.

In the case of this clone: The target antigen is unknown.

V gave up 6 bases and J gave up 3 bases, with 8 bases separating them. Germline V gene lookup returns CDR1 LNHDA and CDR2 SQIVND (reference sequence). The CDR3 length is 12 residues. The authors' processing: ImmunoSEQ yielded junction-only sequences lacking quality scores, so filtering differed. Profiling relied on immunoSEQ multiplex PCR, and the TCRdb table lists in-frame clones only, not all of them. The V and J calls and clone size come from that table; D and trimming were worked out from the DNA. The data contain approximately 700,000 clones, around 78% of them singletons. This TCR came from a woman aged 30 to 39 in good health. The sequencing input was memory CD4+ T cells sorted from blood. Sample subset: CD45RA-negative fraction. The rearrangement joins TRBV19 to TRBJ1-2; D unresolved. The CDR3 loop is CASRRLDYGYTF. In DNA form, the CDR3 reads TGTGCCAGTAGAAGGTTAGACTATGGCTACACCTTC.